The sequence of this TCR beta chain was determined in a study of cytomegalovirus exposure and HLA in healthy donors listed by TCRdb under 2017. With regard to the full study: According to an earlier analysis of several hundred of the donors, roughly 180 million T cells yielded 90 million to 140 million unique TCR beta sequences and 250 to 350 Gb of sequence data. Approximately 310 gigabases of sequencing data and approximately 84 million unique TCR sequences were included in an early release covering 550 to 650 HLA-typed donors. Of the 398 genotyped donors, about 84% fell in the genetic ancestry cluster associated with self-reported Caucasian donors. The aim of the study was to test whether cataloging public T cell receptors could identify signatures of past pathogen exposure. The study used immunosequencing to profile the T cell repertoires of hundreds of subjects and linked those repertoires to cytomegalovirus serostatus. A separate validation cohort of 90 to 150 different subjects was used in addition to the 666-subject first cohort. To predict cytomegalovirus infection status, the study combined high-throughput TCR immunosequencing, statistical association of individual TCRs with disease status, and machine learning. A later analysis re-analyzed previously published TCR beta repertoires from hundreds of donors and added high-resolution HLA genotyping to study TCR occurrence patterns. In the later analysis, no new phenotypic data were used to find candidate immune exposures; instead, reliance was placed on TCR beta sequences and their occurrence across donors. An earlier analysis of a few hundred of the donors applied high-throughput TCR beta sequencing to assess whether each TCR beta V gene segment acted as functional or pseudogenic. Alongside the repertoire data, information on donor age, sex, ethnicity and CMV serostatus was compiled. A later genetic analysis took genome-wide SNP genotypes for 398 of the 666 donors and used that subset as a discovery cohort. All discovery cohort repertoires had been generated using a single sequencing platform. Both class I and class II loci were covered by HLA typing, at four-digit resolution. Typing coverage varied by locus: roughly 620-640 donors for A, B, C, DRB1 and DQB1; roughly 510 for DQA1; some 610 for DPA1; 450 to 480 for DPB1. Four or five DR-DQ haplotypes were treated as single units for association and clustering because of strong linkage in the cohort. Across around 400 genotyped donors of the cohort, an average of about 220,000 unique TCR beta nucleotide sequences per donor were sequenced, and roughly a sixth of those sequences were non-productive. Here is what the overall study found, with its caveats: A further reported finding was that TCR beta sequences accurately predicted the HLA-A and HLA-B alleles for most subjects in the first cohort. The classifier was reported to diagnose cytomegalovirus status with high specificity and sensitivity in both the original and validation cohorts. The sequencing pipeline was judged likely to have produced a cluster of highly shared sequence variants as a technical artifact. In a later genetic analysis, a missense DCLRE1C variant was associated with V-gene and J-gene trimming of TCR beta chains, and the association was replicated in an independent cohort. Most TCR sequences were seen in very few donors, while some public TCRs were found in many individuals. Because HLA typing was missing for some donors at each locus, association tests included only the typed subset. About 15 rarely observed V segments, including chromosome 9 orphons, were excluded from the earlier analysis of approximately 500 of the donors because counts were too low. Correlated functional status among segregating V segments might reflect linkage disequilibrium, but an unknown experimental factor could not be ruled out. In an earlier analysis of 587 of the donors, most TCR beta V segments appeared in productive rearrangements about 90% or about 30% of the time, broadly matching IMGT annotations. According to a later analysis, parvovirus B19, influenza, CMV and Epstein-Barr virus appeared linked to several top co-occurrence clusters. In vitro tests confirmed that a few of the cytomegalovirus-associated TCR beta chains recognize cytomegalovirus antigens. According to a later analysis, most CMV-associated TCR beta chains appeared to be HLA-restricted, and the HLA associations seemed to be driven largely by CMV exposure. A later analysis found that HLA-associated TCR beta chains were more clonally expanded and had lower generation probabilities than equally common non-associated chains. Only TCR beta chains were sequenced in this cohort, and the absence of alpha or paired-chain data limited detectable features. Some IMGT-functional V segments, including TRBV6-2 and TRBV6-3, could not be told apart with the 87-base-pair reads, so those segments were excluded. At a false discovery rate of 0.05, a later analysis linked around 17,000 TCR beta sequences to specific HLA alleles. The authors suggested that the approach could potentially be extended to other disease states and immunological phenotypes. A later analysis found that TCR association rates varied across HLA loci, with DRB1 alleles showing the most associated TCRs and HLA-C alleles the fewest. When HLA alleles, especially DR and DQ, strongly co-occurred, attributing TCR associations to individual alleles was difficult. The presence/absence analyses assumed that sequencing depth was roughly uniform across donors, and that assumption may not be true. The study gave a list of roughly 150 TCR beta chains associated with cytomegalovirus. Immune exposure information for the cohort was limited to CMV serostatus. Compared with the roughly 720-donor mean, donors in an Asian-associated ancestry cluster had fewer N-insertions in productive TCRs, according to a later genetic analysis.

Libraries were prepared through the immunoSEQ multiplex PCR assay. For the multiplex PCR, a mixture combining 60 forward primers for TCR Vbeta segments and 13 reverse primers for TCR Jbeta segments was used. Amplification of the CDR3 region of rearranged TCR beta genes was performed with a multiplex PCR assay on genomic DNA. The amplified TCR beta libraries were sequenced on the Illumina HiSeq System as 87-base-pair reads. The paper's data handling went like this. In a later analysis, tens of millions of unique TCR beta chains were counted across the 690 or so repertoires, and about 10 million of these chains were shared by at least two donors. Raw reads were error-corrected and collapsed into unique sequences with a nearest-neighbor algorithm that merged closely related sequences to remove PCR and sequencing errors. V, D and J gene segments were assigned by aligning CDR3 sequences to IMGT reference sequences. For a sequence to be retained, a match of at least six nucleotides to both a V gene segment and a J gene segment was required. A rearrangement counted as productive if the CDR3 had no stop codons and remained in frame with V and J, and every other rearrangement counted as non-productive. Following IMGT convention, CDR3 was defined as the stretch from the second conserved V-encoded cysteine up to the conserved J-encoded phenylalanine. In an earlier analysis of around 540 of the donors, sequences lacking an unambiguous match to a single V gene segment were excluded. An earlier analysis of just under 600 of the donors called V segments functional above 56.7% productive rearrangements and segregating when the between-donor standard deviation exceeded 5%. A statistical classification framework was developed to diagnose cytomegalovirus status using the catalog of TCR beta chain sequences. V and J gene assignment, in a later analysis, came from comparing TCR nucleotide sequences with IMGT/GENE-DB human TR gene sequences. Using the TCRdist pipeline, a later analysis assigned CDR3 sequences along with most-parsimonious VDJ recombination scenarios. A later analysis defined each TCR beta chain by its CDR3 amino acid sequence plus V-gene family, and excluded reads lacking a unique V-gene family. In a later analysis, nearly 600 highly shared, low-generation-probability nucleotide sequences were removed to address suspected cross-contamination and a sequencing artifact. In a later analysis, a clonal expansion index for each public chain was calculated from normalized within-repertoire ranks of inferred template counts. Generation probabilities in a later analysis came from a VDJ recombination model fitted to out-of-frame rearrangements, and those results were checked against IGoR. In a later analysis, hypergeometric tests were used to score TCR-TCR, TCR-HLA and TCR-CMV co-occurrence, with a repertoire-size bias correction applied to TCR pairs. To estimate false discovery rates, a later analysis permuted the HLA or CMV assignments 20 times. In a later analysis, co-occurring TCRs were grouped using DBSCAN, with TCRdist sequence similarity added in when clustering inside HLA-allele-positive subsets. Repertoires with fewer than 30,000 or more than 120,000 public chains, plus five repertoires with anomalous nucleotide sharing, were excluded from co-occurrence clustering. Imported from immuneACCESS, the table was reduced by TCRdb to in-frame sequences with V and J called. These copies leave out some clones; in studies compared against another copy, an unresolved V gene accounts for under half, and the cause of the remainder is not known. That table gives V, J and clone size, and the DNA gave D and trimming. In all, the sample holds tens of thousands of clones, and 75% to 90% of those were seen once. Of the sample, roughly 12% falls within the top ten clones.

Taken from cysteine to phenylalanine, the CDR3 has 16 residues. The kept DNA is CDR3 alone, 48 bases in frame from the first base. Trimming takes 2 bases off V and 12 bases off J; junction bases not matched to a gene: 13. As encoded in the germline V gene, CDR1 is KGHSH while CDR2 is LQKENI. As to this clone: Its binding antigen is unknown. No per-base quality is available; no much larger clone lies one base away.

The cohort was made up of approximately 700 healthy bone marrow donors. At the time of sampling, every cohort member was nominally healthy, though immune exposures that went unrecorded were likely present. The donor tested CMV seropositive and was one of the 289 seropositive cohort members. Every donor gave a peripheral blood sample, and the peripheral blood mononuclear cells from that sample were used for TCR beta sequencing. Genomic DNA was extracted from the blood cell samples with the Qiagen DNeasy Blood Extraction Kit. The sequenced material came from PBMCs. The chain uses TRBV18 and TRBJ2-1, with 10 junctional bases fitting TRBD2. The sequence was obtained from a woman in her twenties or thirties in good health and CMV-seropositive. The CDR3 protein is CASSPSGLAVLSGQFF. The nucleotides read TGTGCCAGCTCACCATCAGGACTAGCGGTCTTATCTGGGCAGTTCTTC.